Listed here are 6 T cell receptor beta chains from one sample, sequenced in a study of OX40 agonist ivuxolimab in advanced cancers. The method was immunoSEQ multiplex PCR; TCRdb's version includes in-frame clones alone and lacks a portion of them. Of about 19,000 clones listed, roughly 71% are singletons. The sequencing used CD4+ or CD8+ T cells sorted from blood, collected in a trial of the OX40 agonist ivuxolimab. The receptor source for this set is an adult with an advanced solid tumor such as melanoma, head and neck, liver or kidney cancer.

The chain carries TRBV2 and TRBJ2-1; D possibly corresponds to TRBD2 (6 bases). V was cut by 4 bases and J by 0 bases, with 10 bases left in between. The CDR3 is made up of 15 amino acids. From germline, CDR1 is SNHLY and CDR2 FYNNEI. The CDR3 is CASSVYGSSYNEQFF. In DNA form, the CDR3 reads TGTGCCAGCAGTGTATACGGGAGCTCCTACAATGAGCAGTTCTTC.

This clone was observed a single time. This chain uses TRBV6-5 with TRBJ2-1, with D maybe TRBD2 (5 bases). The V gene's germline CDR1 is MNHEY and CDR2 SVGAGI. The CDR3 loop spans 11 amino acids. V lost 8 bases, J lost 7 bases, and 9 bases lay in between. Here the CDR3 DNA reads TGTGCCAGCCTCGGAGGTAATGAGCAGTTCTTC. Protein sequence: CASLGGNEQFF.

J is TRBJ2-6 and V is TRBV5-6, with no clear D. Germline V CDR1 and CDR2: SGHDT, YYEEEE. V lost 6 bases, J lost 1 base, and 14 bases lay in between. This CDR3 is built from 16 residues. The CDR3 DNA reads TGTGCCAGCACCCCGGCAGGCGGTTCTGGGGCCAACGTCCTGACTTTC. It translates to CASTPAGGSGANVLTF.

This clone was observed a single time. V is TRBV5-4 and J is TRBJ1-5; maybe TRBD1 (6 bases). The CDR3 has 14 residues. Trimming shortened V by 4 bases and J by 9 bases, and 17 bases separated the two germline ends. The germline gives CDR1 SGHNT, CDR2 YYREEE (reference sequence). The chain's CDR3 is CASSQGTGTWPQHF. CDR3 in DNA: TGTGCCAGCAGCCAAGGTACAGGGACTTGGCCCCAGCATTTT.

This clone was observed once. The chain uses TRBV27 and TRBJ2-3; D is ambiguous. There are 14 residues in the CDR3. The V gene lost 3 bases and the J gene lost 1 base, with 8 bases spanning the gap. Germline V gene lookup returns CDR1 MNHEY and CDR2 SMNVEV (reference sequence). The CDR3 DNA sequence: TGTGCCAGCAGTTTTTTCAGCGGCACAGATACGCAGTATTTT. Translated: CASSFFSGTDTQYF.

The gene calls are TRBV28 and TRBJ1-5; TRBD1 aligns across 9 bases. V lost 5 bases and J lost 9; bases outside the gene matches: 8. The CDR3 totals 14 residues. Germline-derived CDR1 and CDR2 are MDHEN and SYDVKM. The CDR3 is CASSLQGARGPQHF. As DNA, the CDR3 is TGTGCCAGCAGTCTACAGGGGGCCAGGGGGCCCCAGCATTTT.